The 11 T cell receptor beta chains in this list originate from one sample, sequenced in a study of cytomegalovirus exposure and HLA in healthy donors. The method was immunoSEQ multiplex PCR; TCRdb's version includes in-frame clones alone and lacks a portion of them. The sample holds about 130,000 clones, about 96% seen once. Sequencing used PBMCs. The receptors derive from a man younger than 35 in good health and CMV-seronegative.

This chain links TRBV18 with TRBJ2-7, with TRBD2 identical over 9 bases. Losses at the gene ends were 3 bases for V and 4 bases for J; bases not matched to a gene: 7. The CDR3 spans 15 residues. Germline CDR1 is KGHSH and CDR2 is LQKENI. The CDR3 reads CASSPLGGRGYEQYF. The CDR3 DNA sequence: TGTGCCAGCTCACCCCTGGGCGGGAGGGGGTACGAGCAGTACTTC.

The rearrangement links TRBV5-1 to TRBJ1-2; 10 bases agree with TRBD1. Germline CDR1 SGHRS, CDR2 YFSETQ. Trimming cost V 0 bases and J 8 bases; bases outside gene matches: 7. The CDR3 sequence is 15 residues long. CDR3 coding DNA: TGCGCCAGCAGCTTGGAGGACAGGGGGGGTTTCGGCTACACCTTC. Its translation: CASSLEDRGGFGYTF.

The chain is built from TRBV27 and TRBJ1-5; 8 bases match TRBD1. The CDR3 covers 14 residues. V was pared by 5 bases and J by 9 bases, with 9 bases of the junction left unmatched. The V gene's germline CDR1 is MNHEY and CDR2 SMNVEV (reference sequence). The CDR3 nucleotides read TGTGCCAGCAGTAACAGGGGGTGGGATAGGCCCCAGCATTTT. Its translation: CASSNRGWDRPQHF.

The chain employs TRBV7-9 and TRBJ2-5; D is uncertain. Trimming left V 5 bases short and J 5 bases short, with 9 bases between. Germline values: CDR1 SEHNR, CDR2 FQNEAQ (reference sequence). CDR3 length equals 12 residues. DNA of the CDR3: TGTGCCAGCAGCGCGTTGGAGGAGACCCAGTACTTC. It yields the protein CASSALEETQYF.

Remarks on this clone: A much larger clone differs by one base, so this may be a read error. This sample also contains other DNA sequences that code for the same CDR3. The gene calls are TRBV7-2 and TRBJ2-7, with D unclear. Per the germline V gene, CDR1 is SGHTA and CDR2 is FQGNSA. The CDR3 runs 13 residues. Trimming removed 1 base from V and 0 bases from J, with 4 bases in between. CDR3 nucleotides: TGTGCCAGCAGCTTAGACAGCTCCTACGAGCAGTACTTC. It is translated as CASSLDSSYEQYF.

This chain uses TRBV6-1 with TRBJ2-3; D is undetermined. The CDR3 sequence is 15 residues long. The V end lost 1 base, the J end lost 0 bases, and 8 bases lay between the germline ends. Germline CDR1 MNHNS, CDR2 SASEGT. The CDR3 DNA is TGTGCCAGCAGTGAAGGTCTACCGAGCACAGATACGCAGTATTTT. It specifies CASSEGLPSTDTQYF.

This rearrangement joins TRBV6-5 to TRBJ1-1; no clear D. The V gene's germline CDR1 is MNHEY and CDR2 SVGAGI. The V and J ends lost 0 bases and 7 bases respectively, with 6 bases between them. The CDR3 has 12 residues. CDR3: CASSYSGFEAFF. CDR3 bases: TGTGCCAGCAGTTACTCCGGGTTTGAAGCTTTCTTT.

V usage is TRBV9 and J usage is TRBJ2-1, with TRBD2 matching over 14 bases. Germline-derived CDR1 and CDR2 are SGDLS and YYNGEE. The J segment lost 10 bases and the V segment lost 3 bases, leaving 9 bases of the junction unmatched. The length of the CDR3 is 16 residues. CDR3 residues: CASSGGTSGREWEQFF. The CDR3 bases are TGTGCCAGCAGCGGGGGGACTAGCGGGAGAGAGTGGGAGCAGTTCTTC. The whole variable domain, filled in from reference TRBV9 and TRBJ2-1, reads DSGVTQTPKHLITATGQRVTLRCSPRSGDLSVYWYQQSLDQGLQFLIQYYNGEERAKGNILERFSAQQFPDLHSELNLSSLELGDSALYFCASSGGTSGREWEQFFGPGTRLTVL.

This chain connects TRBV6-4 to TRBJ1-1; D ambiguous. CDR1 MRHNA and CDR2 SNTAGT come from the germline V gene. The CDR3 has 13 residues. The ends were cut back, 6 bases at V and 3 bases at J, with 11 bases in the middle. For the CDR3, the DNA is TGTGCCAGCAGCGCTGGCACCGACACTGAAGCTTTCTTT. This codes for CASSAGTDTEAFF.

In DNA form, the CDR3 reads TGTGCCAGCACGGACAGGGCCGCCTATCAGCCCCAGCATTTT. Protein: CASTDRAAYQPQHF. V gene TRBV6-6 combines with J gene TRBJ1-5, with TRBD1 matching over 8 bases. Trimming took 7 bases from V and 5 from J; bases not matched to a gene: 7. CDR3 length equals 14 residues. Germline V CDR1 and CDR2: MNHNY, SVGAGI (reference sequence).

The CDR3 region is CASSEKGPAGGPSFRQSSQFF. DNA for the CDR3: TGTGCCAGCAGTGAAAAAGGGCCAGCGGGAGGGCCTAGCTTCCGGCAATCATCGCAGTTCTTC. The chain has TRBV6-1 and TRBJ2-1, with 10 positions matching TRBD2. CDR1 and CDR2 (germline): MNHNS, SASEGT. The J segment lost 12 bases and the V segment lost 2 bases, leaving 28 bases of the junction unmatched. CDR3 size: 21 residues.